This T cell receptor beta chain emerged from a study of neurological immune-mediated disorders. As for the study in general: The study included around 35 multiple sclerosis patients, about 31 relapsing-remitting and 3 secondary progressive.

General study findings and limits: HTLV-1-associated myelopathy ranked highest for TCR clonal expansion and multiple sclerosis lowest, beneath healthy controls.

Germline V gene sequence: CDR1 SGHAT, CDR2 FQNNGV. This CDR3 spans 16 amino acids. V was shortened by 4 bases and J by 3 bases, with 16 bases between the two germline ends. The team produced cDNA through 5'RACE using 10-nucleotide random UMIs. TCRdb independently ran MiXCR on the 5' RACE reads; one entry per CDR3 protein. The sample yields around 70,000 distinct CDR3 sequences, 2.5% to 4% seen once. This clonotype has a count of ten or more. No antigen is known for it. The chain is built from TRBV11-2 and TRBJ2-1; a possible D gene is TRBD1 (6 bases). The sample consisted of PBMCs. The TCR was taken from a woman between 50 and 59 years old with multiple sclerosis. CDR3 protein: CASSSQTGPHYNEQFF. The CDR3 region has the DNA TGTGCCAGCAGCTCTCAAACAGGGCCCCACTACAATGAGCAGTTCTTC. Variable domain in full (rest from reference TRBV11-2 and TRBJ2-1): EAGVAQSPRYKIIEKRQSVAFWCNPISGHATLYWYQQILGQGPKLLIQFQNNGVVDDSQLPKDRFSAERLKGVDSTLKIQPAKLEDSAVYLCASSSQTGPHYNEQFFGPGTRLTVL.